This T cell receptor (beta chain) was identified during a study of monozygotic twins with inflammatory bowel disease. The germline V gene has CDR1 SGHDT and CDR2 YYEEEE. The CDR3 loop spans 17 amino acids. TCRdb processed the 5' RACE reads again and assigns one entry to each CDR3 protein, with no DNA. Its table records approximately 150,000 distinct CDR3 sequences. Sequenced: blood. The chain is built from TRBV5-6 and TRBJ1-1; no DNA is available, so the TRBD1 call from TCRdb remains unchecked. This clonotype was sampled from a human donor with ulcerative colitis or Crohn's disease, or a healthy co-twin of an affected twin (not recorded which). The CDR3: CASSFQKVVGVNTEAFF.